The subject of this entry is one T cell receptor beta chain. This entry is derived from a study of T cell responses to AZD1222 COVID-19 vaccine. The method was immunoSEQ multiplex PCR; TCRdb's version includes in-frame clones alone and lacks a portion of them. The sample carries 110,000 to 150,000 clones, roughly 90% recorded once. CDR1 is LNHDA and CDR2 is SQIVND in the germline V gene (reference sequence). V gave up 7 bases and J gave up 0 bases, with 15 bases separating them. The CDR3 is made up of 15 amino acids. The specimen comprised peripheral blood, sampled 28 days after the second AZD1222 dose. V and J are TRBV19 and TRBJ1-1; D possibly corresponds to TRBD1 (6 bases). This TCR derives from an adult who received the AZD1222 COVID-19 vaccine. As DNA, the CDR3 is TGTGCCAGTACGGGATGGACAGCCTTGAACACTGAAGCTTTCTTT. It yields the protein CASTGWTALNTEAFF.